One and the same sample provided the 18 T cell receptor beta chains below, sequenced in a study of shared T cell receptors in the human thymus. The table came from immunoSEQ multiplex PCR; TCRdb's copy has only in-frame clones and leaves some out. This repertoire shows about 380,000 clones, over 90% found once; its top ten account for 0.015% to 0.025%. The source material was thymocytes. These receptors all come from a human donor.

The chain carries TRBV18 and TRBJ1-1; the D gene is possibly TRBD1 (5 bases). The CDR3 consists of 15 residues. Germline assignment: CDR1 KGHSH and CDR2 LQKENI. The V end was cut by 3 bases, the J end by 3 bases, with 14 bases between. CDR3 coding DNA: TGTGCCAGCTCACCCTCCCGGGGGAGATACACTGAAGCTTTCTTT. It encodes CASSPSRGRYTEAFF.

The rearrangement joins TRBV6-1 to TRBJ2-7, with a tentative D call TRBD2 (6 bases). Trimming pared 2 bases from V and 5 bases from J, leaving 19 bases between. Germline lookup yields CDR1 MNHNS and CDR2 SASEGT. The CDR3 covers 16 residues. This CDR3 is CASSEILGGLPHEQYF. DNA of the CDR3: TGTGCCAGCAGTGAAATATTAGGAGGGCTGCCCCACGAGCAGTACTTC.

This chain connects TRBV25-1 to TRBJ2-7; D tentatively fits TRBD1 or TRBD2 (5 bases each). Germline V gives CDR1 MGHDK, CDR2 SYGVNS. V lost 5 bases and J 0 bases, leaving 17 bases between the germline ends. This CDR3 has 16 amino acids. CDR3 DNA: TGTGCCAGCAGTTGGGGTTCCGGGGACGGCTCCTACGAGCAGTACTTC. Its protein product is CASSWGSGDGSYEQYF.

This sequence joins TRBV19 and TRBJ1-1, with a possible D match to TRBD1 (5 bases). Germline lookup yields CDR1 LNHDA and CDR2 SQIVND (reference sequence). CDR3 length: 12 amino acids. Trimming removed 8 bases at V and 1 base at J, with 8 bases between. The CDR3 loop reads CASGASNTEAFF. The DNA for the CDR3 is TGTGCCAGTGGGGCCTCGAACACTGAAGCTTTCTTT.

This clone appeared a single time. The chain uses TRBV19 and TRBJ2-6; 10 bases agree with TRBD1. J gave up 0 bases and V 3 bases, and 5 bases lay outside the gene matches. Per germline, CDR1 LNHDA and CDR2 SQIVND (reference sequence). The CDR3 has 18 residues. CDR3 in amino acids: CASSIRDRGNSGANVLTF. The CDR3 coding sequence is TGTGCCAGTAGTATCCGGGACAGGGGAAACTCTGGGGCCAACGTCCTGACTTTC.

The chain has TRBV7-1 and TRBJ1-5; TRBD1 matches at 7 bases. TRBV7-1 is flagged as an ORF with uncertain function. The junction had 2 bases not matched to a gene; V was cut back by 3 bases and J by 9 bases. CDR3 length: 12 amino acids. CDR3 amino acids: CASSSYRGPQHF. CDR3 nucleotides: TGTGCCAGCAGCTCTTACAGGGGGCCCCAGCATTTT.

This chain uses TRBV5-6 with TRBJ2-1; D possibly uses TRBD1 or TRBD2 (5 bases each). The CDR3 length is 14 residues. V was cut by 3 bases and J by 7 bases, with 14 bases left in between. Looked up from germline, CDR1 is SGHDT and CDR2 is YYEEEE. In nucleotides, the CDR3 is TGTGCCAGCAGCTCGCCCGGGACCCAAAATGAGCAGTTCTTC. This translates into CASSSPGTQNEQFF.

The CDR3 here is CASSFRYPGLAGEEETQYF. As DNA, the CDR3 is TGTGCCAGTAGTTTCCGTTACCCGGGGCTAGCGGGAGAGGAGGAGACCCAGTACTTC. The chain couples TRBV19 to TRBJ2-5; 10 bases align to TRBD2. CDR3 length equals 19 residues. The germline V gene has CDR1 LNHDA and CDR2 SQIVND (reference sequence). J lost 5 bases, V lost 5 bases, and 20 bases had no gene match.

This chain links TRBV4-3 with TRBJ2-7; either TRBD1 or TRBD2 may fit D (5 bases each). The V end was cut by 10 bases, the J end by 0 bases, with 16 bases between. The germline V gene has CDR1 LGHNA and CDR2 YSLEER. The CDR3 spans 14 residues. The CDR3 sequence: CATRQSRDSYEQYF. The CDR3 bases are TGCGCCACCAGACAGAGCCGGGACTCCTACGAGCAGTACTTC.

The rearrangement links TRBV7-2 to TRBJ1-2; TRBD1 agrees at 9 bases. Trimming cost V 4 bases and J 7 bases; bases outside gene matches: 4. The CDR3 loop spans 13 amino acids. From germline, CDR1 is SGHTA and CDR2 FQGNSA. CDR3 residues: CASSSTGGRGYTF. The CDR3 DNA is TGTGCCAGCAGCTCGACAGGGGGGCGTGGCTACACCTTC.

V gene TRBV5-8 combines with J gene TRBJ2-3; 8 bases are a match to TRBD2. The germline CDR1 and CDR2 sequences are SGHTS and YDEGEE. The V and J ends lost 4 bases and 2 bases, in that order; junction bases with no gene match: 12. The CDR3 spans 17 residues. CDR3 amino acids: CASSQITSGPFTDTQYF. CDR3 DNA sequence: TGTGCCAGCAGCCAGATAACTAGCGGCCCCTTCACAGATACGCAGTATTTT.

The chain joins TRBV19 to TRBJ1-5; D is unresolved. CDR1 and CDR2 (germline): LNHDA, SQIVND (reference sequence). Trimming left V 4 bases short and J 2 bases short, with 12 bases between. The CDR3 covers 15 residues. In DNA, the CDR3 is TGTGCCAGTAGTAGGCAACGTCCTGGCAATCAGCCCCAGCATTTT. Encoded protein: CASSRQRPGNQPQHF.

The chain joins TRBV28 to TRBJ1-1; 8 bases map to TRBD1. Germline V gene sequence: CDR1 MDHEN, CDR2 SYDVKM. The CDR3 spans 15 residues. The J segment lost 3 bases and the V segment lost 4 bases, leaving 7 bases of the junction unmatched. The CDR3 DNA reads TGTGCCAGCAGTTCCTCCCAGGGGGCGGACACTGAAGCTTTCTTT. Protein: CASSSSQGADTEAFF.

The genes are TRBV7-9 and TRBJ2-5; no reliable D call. The CDR3 loop spans 15 amino acids. With 2 bases removed from V and 2 bases from J, the gap between germline ends came to 12 bases. Germline CDR1 reads SEHNR; CDR2 reads FQNEAQ (reference sequence). The CDR3 loop is CASSLWEDLQETQYF. Written as DNA, the CDR3 is TGTGCCAGCAGCTTATGGGAAGACCTTCAAGAGACCCAGTACTTC. The complete variable domain, with remaining parts taken from reference TRBV7-9 and TRBJ2-5, reads DTGVSQNPRHKITKRGQNVTFRCDPISEHNRLYWYRQTLGQGPEFLTYFQNEAQLEKSRLLSDRFSAERPKGSFSTLEIQRTEQGDSAMYLCASSLWEDLQETQYFGPGTRLLVL.

The chain couples TRBV5-1 to TRBJ2-5; 13 positions agree with TRBD2. Germline V gene sequence: CDR1 SGHRS, CDR2 YFSETQ. After removal of 5 bases from V and 1 base from J, the junction contained 5 bases not matched to a gene. The CDR3 runs 16 residues. The CDR3: CASRFGTSGTQETQYF. The CDR3 nucleotides are TGCGCCAGCAGGTTCGGGACTAGCGGGACCCAAGAGACCCAGTACTTC. Full variable domain (rest looked up from reference TRBV5-1 and TRBJ2-5): KAGVTQTPRYLIKTRGQQVTLSCSPISGHRSVSWYQQTPGQGLQFLFEYFSETQRNKGNFPGRFSGRQFSNSRSEMNVSTLELGDSALYLCASRFGTSGTQETQYFGPGTRLLVL.

The V call is TRBV5-5, the J call TRBJ2-1; 8 nucleotides line up with TRBD1. Losses at the gene ends were 3 bases for V and 4 bases for J; bases not matched to a gene: 6. This CDR3 has 15 residues. Germline V gene data show CDR1 as SGHKS and CDR2 as YYEKEE (reference sequence). The DNA for the CDR3 is TGTGCCAGCAGCTGGACAGGGATTCCTTACAATGAGCAGTTCTTC. Translating it yields CASSWTGIPYNEQFF.

In DNA, the CDR3 is TGTGCCAGCAGCTTAGGGCCAGGTCTAGGGCAGTACTTC. This codes for CASSLGPGLGQYF. The chain recombines TRBV7-8 with TRBJ2-7; D is unclear. The V gene's germline CDR1 is SGHVS and CDR2 FQNEAQ. CDR3 length: 13 residues. Trimming left V 1 base short and J 9 bases short, with 13 bases between.

The rearrangement uses TRBV5-6 and TRBJ2-7, with D possibly matching TRBD1 (6 bases). Per germline, CDR1 SGHDT and CDR2 YYEEEE. This CDR3 spans 13 amino acids. Trimming removed 4 bases from V and 5 bases from J, with 13 bases in between. DNA of the CDR3: TGTGCCAGCAGCCCCGGACAGCCCGACGAGCAGTACTTC. Translation: CASSPGQPDEQYF.